This TCR beta chain was profiled in a study of regulatory T cells in long-lasting Graves disease (TCRdb year 2021). About the full investigation: Newly diagnosed Graves' disease patients had taken antithyroid drugs for less than 3 months. Persistent Graves' disease patients were compared with newly diagnosed Graves' disease patients by peripheral blood TCR sequencing and RNA sequencing. The study was conducted in China and was registered as a clinical trial. TCR sequencing covered 13 persistent and around 20 newly diagnosed Graves' disease patients, some 33 samples in total.

The sample's time point label, decoded: newly diagnosed GD, antithyroid drugs for less than 3 months. RNA was extracted from PBMCs in TRIzol for both TCR sequencing and RNA sequencing. The diagnosis of Graves' disease followed American Thyroid Association guidelines. Patients for the study were recruited at an endocrinology department in Xi'an, China. Each patient gave 8.5 to 9.5 milliliters of peripheral blood, collected in an EDTA anticoagulant tube. Ficoll Paque Plus density gradient separation was used to isolate PBMCs, and no further T cell sorting was performed. An Agilent 2100 Bioanalyzer and agarose gel were used to check RNA quality, while a NanoDrop 2000 measured RNA concentration. Library preparation was by multiplex PCR. Sequencer: Illumina HiSeq 4000. CDR3 regions were amplified by Arm-PCR with iRepertoire HTBI primers to construct TCR beta libraries. Before sequencing, the PCR products went through gel purification. From the authors' description of their analysis: Gene usage analysis of CDR3 amino acid clonotypes relied on the roughly 67 TRBV and 15 or so TRBJ segments identified across samples. COPE and FqMerger were used to merge filtered high-quality paired reads into contigs. BLAST was used to align contigs to IMGT TRBV, TRBD and TRBJ reference genes, with CDR3 defined following IMGT. Clonotypes above 0.1% frequency were classified as highly expanded clones. Repertoire diversity was measured by Shannon entropy, and V-J evenness by the Gini coefficient. A clonotype found in more than one individual was treated as public. TCRdb applied fastp at Q25 and MiXCR to the public reads, then kept only in-frame beta chains. Rows merge per CDR3 protein into single entries with the most common DNA and genes. These V and J calls rely on TCRdb rather than the paper's analysis. For this sample the table gives about 540,000 distinct CDR3 sequences, of which approximately 13% were detected only once. Clones ranked in the top ten supply about 9.1% of the sample.

Results and caveats for the whole study, not just this receptor: Preferential use of TRBV28, TRBJ1-2 and TRBJ2-5 was observed in persistent disease, whereas TRBV20-1 and TRBJ2-1 were favored in newly diagnosed disease. Persistent patients shared more public clonotypes among themselves (around 2,500) than newly diagnosed patients did (more than 950). Compared with newly diagnosed patients, patients with persistent Graves' disease had lower TCR Shannon entropy and fewer highly expanded clones, which suggests clonal expansion. Only the TCR beta chain was sequenced and analyzed. The authors noted that the small sample size was a limitation that may lower accuracy. Because the primary lesion, thyroid tissue, could not be accessed, the study looked at peripheral blood alone.

Of note for this clonotype: The antigen it recognizes is unknown. No quality values exist for individual bases; no much larger clone is one base distant.

V is pruned by 1 base and J by 7 bases, leaving 6 bases of the junction without a gene match. Inclusive of the bounding cysteine and phenylalanine, the CDR3 is 15 residues long. Of all the DNA, just the CDR3 is kept, 45 bases in frame from base 1. The germline V gene (reference sequence) gives CDR1 as LNHNV and CDR2 as YYDKDF. The same sample was also studied in work on T cells in Graves' hyperthyroidism and ophthalmopathy. The second source states: Stable Graves' hyperthyroidism was defined as the absence of progression to ophthalmopathy over 18 months of follow-up. Hyperthyroidism patients were newly diagnosed, with disease duration under 2 months, and aged 18 to 65 years. Exclusion was applied to patients with uncontrolled infections, other autoimmune diseases, pregnancy or lactation. Diagnoses were established on the basis of clinical symptoms, serum thyroxine and TRAb, thyroid ultrasound, and orbital computed tomography. The first round of RT-PCR for the TCR CDR3 was performed with the HTBI primer set and the Qiagen OneStep RT-PCR kit. Blood samples also contained most of the expanded thyroid clonotypes (frequency above 0.001), which suggests that blood repertoires may reflect thyroid immune responses. Ophthalmopathy was separated from stable hyperthyroidism by a 13 V-J signature model, with roughly 88% sensitivity and roughly 81% specificity obtained in cross-validation and 80%/75% obtained in testing. In validation, progression to ophthalmopathy was predicted by the model with nearly 71% sensitivity and 72.22% specificity, a median of roughly six months before onset. To identify distinguishing TCR V-J signatures, a discovery cohort of around 100 patients was used, comprising some 43 with Graves' ophthalmopathy and 57 with stable Graves' hyperthyroidism. Whether ophthalmopathy could be predicted prospectively was tested in an independent validation cohort made up of under 20 hyperthyroidism patients plus 17 patients who later progressed to ophthalmopathy. The 100 discovery patients were divided at random into training and test sets in a 7:3 ratio. In addition, the study compared T-cell repertoires in thyroid tissue and in blood from roughly 6 Graves' hyperthyroidism patients. Once sampling was done, hyperthyroidism patients were given methimazole at a starting dose of 30 mg daily, whereas ophthalmopathy patients were given high-dose intravenous methylprednisolone. A second multiplex PCR round built the libraries, followed by size selection and purification. The libraries were sequenced on an Illumina HiSeq2000 using paired-end 100 bp reads. SOAPnuke was used to process the raw data, with reads discarded if the reads contained adapters or uncalled bases, had a mean Phred below 15, or lacked an exact constant-primer or identifier match. COPE v1.2.5 was used to merge the high-quality paired reads, and each unique nucleotide sequence was defined as a clonotype. MiTCR v1.1 was used to align the clonotypes against IMGT TRBV, TRBD and TRBJ reference segments. The analysis included only V-J combinations with a frequency above 0.0001, which together covered around 99% of the repertoires. The TCS score was defined as the ratio of F50 (clonal expansion) to E x V (chaos), calculated using BLOSUM62-based TCRdist between CDR3 peptides within each V-J. Welch's t-statistics and random forest reduced roughly 530 V-J features to roughly 13, which were used in a naive Bayes classifier (R e1071). Sample size was not statistically predetermined, and investigators were not blinded to group allocation. TCR Vbeta CDR3 sequencing of some 140 peripheral blood samples (43 ophthalmopathy, some 75 hyperthyroidism and around 17 progressor patients) is reported in the paper.

This TCR was recovered from a young man with Graves disease. Donor details come from another sample of the same person, matched by shared clones. The V and J genes are TRBV15 and TRBJ1-4, and 7 bases in between align with TRBD1. Specimen: peripheral blood mononuclear cells (PBMCs), collected at new diagnosis, from a patient treated with antithyroid drugs. The DNA reads as follows: TGTGCCACCAGCAGAGTCTCAGGGGGAGGTGAAAAACTGTTTTTT. Its protein reads: CATSRVSGGGEKLFF.